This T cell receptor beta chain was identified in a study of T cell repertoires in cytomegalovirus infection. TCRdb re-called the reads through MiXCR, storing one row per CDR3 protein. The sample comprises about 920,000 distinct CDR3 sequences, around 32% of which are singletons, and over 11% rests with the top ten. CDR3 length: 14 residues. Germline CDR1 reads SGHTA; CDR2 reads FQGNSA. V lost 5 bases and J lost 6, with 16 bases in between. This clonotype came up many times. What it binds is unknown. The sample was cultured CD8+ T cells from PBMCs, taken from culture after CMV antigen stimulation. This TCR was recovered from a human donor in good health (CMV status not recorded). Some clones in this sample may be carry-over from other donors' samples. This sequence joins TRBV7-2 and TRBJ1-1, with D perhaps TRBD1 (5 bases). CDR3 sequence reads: CASSRLGGGPEAFF. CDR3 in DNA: TGTGCCAGCAGCCGCCTGGGGGGAGGGCCTGAAGCTTTCTTT.